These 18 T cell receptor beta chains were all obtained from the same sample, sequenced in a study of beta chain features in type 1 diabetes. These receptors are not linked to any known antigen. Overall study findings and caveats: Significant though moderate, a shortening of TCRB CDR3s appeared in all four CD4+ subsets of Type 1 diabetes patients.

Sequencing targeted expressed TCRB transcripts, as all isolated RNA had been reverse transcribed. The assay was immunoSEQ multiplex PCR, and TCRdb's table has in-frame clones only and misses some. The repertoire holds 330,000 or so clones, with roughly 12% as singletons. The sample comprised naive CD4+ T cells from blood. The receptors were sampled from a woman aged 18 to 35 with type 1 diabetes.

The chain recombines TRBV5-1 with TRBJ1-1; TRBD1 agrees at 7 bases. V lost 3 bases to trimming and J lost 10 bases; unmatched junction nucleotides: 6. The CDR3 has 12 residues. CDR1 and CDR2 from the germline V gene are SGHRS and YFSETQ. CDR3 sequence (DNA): TGCGCCAGCAGCTCTGGGACAGCGGGAGCTTTCTTT. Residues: CASSSGTAGAFF.

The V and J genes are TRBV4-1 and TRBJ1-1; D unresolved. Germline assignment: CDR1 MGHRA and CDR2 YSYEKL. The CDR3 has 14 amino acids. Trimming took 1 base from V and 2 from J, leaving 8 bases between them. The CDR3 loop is CASSQVVFNTEAFF. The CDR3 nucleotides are TGCGCCAGCAGCCAAGTAGTCTTTAACACTGAAGCTTTCTTT.

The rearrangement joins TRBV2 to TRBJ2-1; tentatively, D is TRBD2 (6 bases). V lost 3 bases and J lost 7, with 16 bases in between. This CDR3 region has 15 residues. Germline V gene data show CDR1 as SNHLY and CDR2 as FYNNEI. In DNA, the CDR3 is TGTGCCAGCAGTGACCGGCTAGCGTTGAGGAATGAGCAGTTCTTC. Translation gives CASSDRLALRNEQFF.

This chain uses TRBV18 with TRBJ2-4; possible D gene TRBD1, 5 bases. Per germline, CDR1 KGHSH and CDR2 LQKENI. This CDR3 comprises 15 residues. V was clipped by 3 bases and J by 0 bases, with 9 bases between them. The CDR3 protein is CASSPGRLAKNIQYF. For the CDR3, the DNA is TGTGCCAGCTCACCGGGGCGGCTAGCCAAAAACATTCAGTACTTC.

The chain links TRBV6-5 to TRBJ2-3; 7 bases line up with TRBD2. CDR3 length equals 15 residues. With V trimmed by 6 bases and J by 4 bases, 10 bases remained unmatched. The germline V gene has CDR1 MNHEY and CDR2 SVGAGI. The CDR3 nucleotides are TGTGCCAGCAGGGTGACTAGCTTGGTCCCAGATACGCAGTATTTT. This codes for CASRVTSLVPDTQYF.

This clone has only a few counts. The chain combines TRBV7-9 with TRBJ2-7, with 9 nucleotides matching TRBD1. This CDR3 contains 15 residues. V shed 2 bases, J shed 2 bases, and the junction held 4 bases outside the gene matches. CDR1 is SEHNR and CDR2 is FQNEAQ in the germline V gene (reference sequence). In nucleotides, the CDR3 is TGTGCCAGCAGCTTAATGGGGACAGGGCCCTACGAGCAGTACTTC. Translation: CASSLMGTGPYEQYF.

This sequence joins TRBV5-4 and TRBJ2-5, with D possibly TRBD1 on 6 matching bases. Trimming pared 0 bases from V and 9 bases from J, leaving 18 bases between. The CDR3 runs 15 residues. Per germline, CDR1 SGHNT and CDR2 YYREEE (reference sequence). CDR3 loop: CASSLVGSHAGAQYF. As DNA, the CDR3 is TGTGCCAGCAGCTTGGTTGGCAGTCACGCAGGGGCCCAGTACTTC.

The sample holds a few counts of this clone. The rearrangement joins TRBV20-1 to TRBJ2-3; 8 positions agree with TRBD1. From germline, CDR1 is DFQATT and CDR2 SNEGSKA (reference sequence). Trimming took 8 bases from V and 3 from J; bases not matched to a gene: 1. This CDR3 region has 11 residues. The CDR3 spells CSTGGTDTQYF. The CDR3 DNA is TGCAGTACAGGGGGAACAGATACGCAGTATTTT.

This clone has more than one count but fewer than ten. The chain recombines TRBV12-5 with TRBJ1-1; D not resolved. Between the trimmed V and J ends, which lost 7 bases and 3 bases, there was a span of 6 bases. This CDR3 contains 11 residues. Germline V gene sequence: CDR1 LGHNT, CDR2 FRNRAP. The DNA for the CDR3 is TGTGCTAGTGCTTTCGACACTGAAGCTTTCTTT. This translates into CASAFDTEAFF.

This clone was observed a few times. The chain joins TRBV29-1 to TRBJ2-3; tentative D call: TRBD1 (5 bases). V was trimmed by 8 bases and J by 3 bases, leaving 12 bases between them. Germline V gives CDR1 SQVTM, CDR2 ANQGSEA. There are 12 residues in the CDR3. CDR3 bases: TGCAGCCAGGGAAGGCGAACAGATACGCAGTATTTT. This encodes CSQGRRTDTQYF.

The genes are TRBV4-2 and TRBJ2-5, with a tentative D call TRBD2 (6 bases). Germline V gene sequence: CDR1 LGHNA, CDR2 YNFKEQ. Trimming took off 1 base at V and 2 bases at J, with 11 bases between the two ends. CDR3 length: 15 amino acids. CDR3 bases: TGTGCCAGCAGCCAAGGGGGGGTAGCGCAAGAGACCCAGTACTTC. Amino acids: CASSQGGVAQETQYF.

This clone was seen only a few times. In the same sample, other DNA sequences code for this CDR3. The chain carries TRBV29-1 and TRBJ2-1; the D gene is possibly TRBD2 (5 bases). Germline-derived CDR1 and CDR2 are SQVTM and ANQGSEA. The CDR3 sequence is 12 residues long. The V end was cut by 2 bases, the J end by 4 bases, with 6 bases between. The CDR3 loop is CSVETGYNEQFF. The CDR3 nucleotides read TGCAGCGTTGAAACGGGGTACAATGAGCAGTTCTTC.

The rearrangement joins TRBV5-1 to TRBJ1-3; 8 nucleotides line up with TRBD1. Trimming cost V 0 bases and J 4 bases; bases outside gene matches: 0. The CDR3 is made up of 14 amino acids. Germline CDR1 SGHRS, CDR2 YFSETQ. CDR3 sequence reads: CASSLGTGGNTIYF. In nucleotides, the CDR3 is TGCGCCAGCAGCTTGGGGACAGGGGGAAACACCATATATTTT.

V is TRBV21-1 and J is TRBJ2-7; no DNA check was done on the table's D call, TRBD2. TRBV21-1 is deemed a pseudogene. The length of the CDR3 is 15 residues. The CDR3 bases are TGTGCCAGCAGCGAAACCCGACGGGTTAGCTACGAGCAGTACTTC. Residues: CASSETRRVSYEQYF.

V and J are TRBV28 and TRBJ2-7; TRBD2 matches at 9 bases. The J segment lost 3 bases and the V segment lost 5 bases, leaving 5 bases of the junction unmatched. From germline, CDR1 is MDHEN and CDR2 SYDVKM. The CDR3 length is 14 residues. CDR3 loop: CASSAASGIYEQYF. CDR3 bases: TGTGCCAGCAGTGCCGCTAGCGGGATCTACGAGCAGTACTTC.

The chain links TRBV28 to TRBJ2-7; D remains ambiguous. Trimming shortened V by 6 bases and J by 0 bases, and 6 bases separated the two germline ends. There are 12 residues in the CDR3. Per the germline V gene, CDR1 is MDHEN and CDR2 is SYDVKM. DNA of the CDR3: TGTGCCAGCAGATCAATCTCCTACGAGCAGTACTTC. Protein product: CASRSISYEQYF.

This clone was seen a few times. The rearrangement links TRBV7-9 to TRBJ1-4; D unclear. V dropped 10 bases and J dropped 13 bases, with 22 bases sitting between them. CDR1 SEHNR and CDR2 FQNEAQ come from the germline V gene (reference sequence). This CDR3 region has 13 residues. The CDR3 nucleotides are TGTGCCACCTCGGCGGCAGCCTTTGGTCGACTGTTTTTT. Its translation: CATSAAAFGRLFF.

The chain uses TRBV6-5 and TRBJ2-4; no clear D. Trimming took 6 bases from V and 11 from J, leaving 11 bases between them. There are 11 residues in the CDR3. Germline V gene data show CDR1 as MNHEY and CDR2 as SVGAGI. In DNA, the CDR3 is TGTGCCAGCAGAGACCTGCTAGTTCAGTACTTC. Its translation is CASRDLLVQYF.